This T cell receptor beta chain was profiled in a study of CDR3 diversity in severe acne. One entry per CDR3 protein, called by TCRdb with MiXCR from the PCR reads. The sample lists under 100,000 distinct CDR3 sequences, 45% to 50% occurring once. The TCR comes from a male donor in good health, serving as a control. The sample taken for sequencing was blood.

The CDR3 loop reads CSASTGTSGDTIYF. Written as DNA, the CDR3 is TGCAGTGCCAGTACCGGGACAAGCGGAGACACCATATATTTT. This chain joins TRBV20-1 and TRBJ1-3; TRBD1 might be the D (6 bases). Trimming left V 6 bases short and J 8 bases short, with 20 bases between. Germline CDR1 is DFQATT and CDR2 is SNEGSKA (reference sequence). CDR3 length: 14 amino acids.